The source of this TCR beta chain is a study of identical twins. TCRdb re-called the 5' RACE reads through MiXCR, storing one row per CDR3 protein. The profile covers over 600,000 distinct CDR3 sequences, with around 20% appearing a single time and 4% to 4.5% taken by the ten largest. This CDR3 region has 15 residues. In germline, CDR1 is SEHNR, CDR2 FQNEAQ (reference sequence). Trimming cost V 4 bases and J 3 bases, with 15 bases left between them. The same specimen was also included in a second study, on T cells expressing NK-cell markers. That work contributes: One of eight sequenced donors was HCMV-seronegative; the other seven were seropositive. These clonotypes additionally ranked first within the CD3+CD56-NKG2C+ fraction of four donors.

The V gene is TRBV7-9, the J gene TRBJ1-2; D remains unclear. The TCR sequence derives from a woman under 30 in good health. The material sequenced was PBMCs. The CDR3 DNA reads TGTGCCAGCAGCTCACTTGAAACGGCGGACTATGGCTACACCTTC. Its protein product is CASSSLETADYGYTF.